These T cell receptor beta chains were read from a single sample in a study of T cells in lung cancer brain metastases. Sequenced by immunoSEQ multiplex PCR; TCRdb stores in-frame clones only, minus some. The sample lists 5,000 or so clones; around 85% were seen once. The material sequenced was tumor tissue from the primary lung tumor. The receptors were sampled from a man aged 65-85 years with non-small cell lung cancer. CDR3s include the opening cysteine and the closing phenylalanine or tryptophan. The D gene is left open where the match is weak. Clone size is shown for a subset of rows, as once, few, many or a class of expanded clone.

TRBJ2-7 | TRBV6-1 | - | TRBD2 | TGTGCCAGCAGTTCGCGGGGGGGGCCTAAAGAGCAGTACTTC | CASSSRGGPKEQYF
TRBJ1-5 | TRBV6-1 | - | - | TGTGCCAGCAGTTTAGAGGAGAATCAGCCCCAGCATTTT | CASSLEENQPQHF
TRBJ2-7 | TRBV6-5 | - | TRBD1 | TGTGCCAGCAGTAGACAGGGGGGCTCCTACGAGCAGTACTTC | CASSRQGGSYEQYF
TRBJ2-2 | TRBV9 | - | TRBD2 | TGTGCCAGCAGCGTATCCAGCGGGGGGTCCTGGGCCGGGGAGCTGTTTTTT | CASSVSSGGSWAGELFF
TRBJ1-2 | TRBV29-1 | - | - | TGCAGCGTTGCGTCAGGGTCCTATGGCTACACCTTC | CSVASGSYGYTF
TRBJ1-1 | TRBV2 | - | TRBD1 | TGTGCCAGCAGCGAAGGGACAGGGCGGCGTTATAACACTGAAGCTTTCTTT | CASSEGTGRRYNTEAFF
TRBJ2-2 | TRBV19 | - | - | TGTGCCAGTAGTATAGAGCGGACCTCGAACACCGGGGAGCTGTTTTTT | CASSIERTSNTGELFF
TRBJ2-1 | TRBV5-1 | - | - | TGCGCCAGCAGCGGTAGGGACTACAATGAGCAGTTCTTC | CASSGRDYNEQFF
TRBJ2-6 | TRBV6-4 | - | - | TGTGCCAGCAGTGACCGGCAGGCTGGGGCCAACGTCCTGACTTTC | CASSDRQAGANVLTF
TRBJ1-5 | TRBV6-1 | - | - | TGTGCCAGCACCGGGACTTCTCAGCCCCAGCATTTT | CASTGTSQPQHF
TRBJ2-1 | TRBV4-3 | - | - | TGCGCCAGCAGACGGGTGGATAGGGGTGAGCAGTTCTTC | CASRRVDRGEQFF
TRBJ1-1 | TRBV5-1 | - | - | TGCGCCAGCAGCTCATCGCTGGGACATTTCACTGAAGCTTTCTTT | CASSSSLGHFTEAFF
TRBJ2-7 | TRBV10-2 | - | - | TGCGCCAGCAGTGACATCGGGGGAGGTAATTCCTACGAGCAGTACTTC | CASSDIGGGNSYEQYF
TRBJ2-5 | TRBV10-3 | - | - | TGTGCCATCTCTGGGGGTTTTGAAGAGACCCAGTACTTC | CAISGGFEETQYF
TRBJ1-6 | TRBV6-6 | once | - | TGTGCCAGCAGTCACGGGGGGGAAATAGAATCACCCCTCCACTTT | CASSHGGEIESPLHF
TRBJ2-1 | TRBV7-2 | once | TRBD2 | TGTGCCAGCAGCCCAATTGGACTAGCGGGTTTTAACTACAATGAGCAGTTCTTC | CASSPIGLAGFNYNEQFF
TRBJ1-2 | TRBV30 | - | - | TGTGCCTGGACTCCGGGCCCGGGGTATGGCTACACCTTC | CAWTPGPGYGYTF
TRBJ1-1 | TRBV6-5 | - | - | TGTGCCAGCAGGACTGGAGCGAACACTGAAGCTTTCTTT | CASRTGANTEAFF
TRBJ1-1 | TRBV6-5 | few | - | TGTGCCAGCAGACAGGGACAGAACACTGAAGCTTTCTTT | CASRQGQNTEAFF
TRBJ2-7 | TRBV12-5 | - | - | TGTGCTAGTGGTTTGACTCCTTCCTACGAGCAGTACTTC | CASGLTPSYEQYF
TRBJ1-4 | TRBV18 | - | - | TGTGCCAGCTCACACGACAGCTCTAATGAAAAACTGTTTTTT | CASSHDSSNEKLFF
TRBJ1-4 | TRBV5-6 | - | - | TGTGCCAGCAGCTTGGTGGGGGACCCCGCAACTAATGAAAAACTGTTTTTT | CASSLVGDPATNEKLFF
TRBJ1-6 | TRBV30 | - | - | TGTGCCTGGCACCCCGGGACTAAGAATTCACCCCTCCACTTT | CAWHPGTKNSPLHF
TRBJ1-2 | TRBV5-6 | - | - | TGTGCCAGCAGTCGAGACCCTCCCCTGGGCTACACCTTC | CASSRDPPLGYTF
TRBJ2-2 | TRBV13 | few | TRBD1 | TGTGCCAGCAGCTTCGGGACAGGGATTTTGGGGGAGCTGTTTTTT | CASSFGTGILGELFF
TRBJ2-2 | TRBV5-1 | - | TRBD2 | TGCGCCAGCAGCGCTGAGGGGAGGGCGACCGGGGAGCTGTTTTTT | CASSAEGRATGELFF
TRBJ1-2 | TRBV7-9 | - | - | TGTGCCAGCAGCTGGGAAACGAATAACTATGGCTACACCTTC | CASSWETNNYGYTF
TRBJ2-2 | TRBV10-2 | - | - | TGCGCCAGCCTCCTGGAACTAGAGGCCGGGGAGCTGTTTTTT | CASLLELEAGELFF
TRBJ1-2 | TRBV2 | - | - | TGTGCCAGCAATCTTCCGGGTAATAACTATGGCTACACCTTC | CASNLPGNNYGYTF
TRBJ1-1 | TRBV29-1 | - | - | TGCAGCGTTGGGTCGGGGGGAATCACTGAAGCTTTCTTT | CSVGSGGITEAFF
TRBJ2-3 | TRBV27 | - | - | TGTGCCAGCAGTTTACCAGGGGAAGATACGCAGTATTTT | CASSLPGEDTQYF
TRBJ2-1 | TRBV27 | - | TRBD2 | TGTGCCAGCAGTTTGAGAGTAGCGGGAGTGAGCAATGAGCAGTTCTTC | CASSLRVAGVSNEQFF
TRBJ2-3 | TRBV6-5 | - | TRBD2 | TGTGCCAGCAGCCCCTCTGGCGGGAGGACAGATACGCAGTATTTT | CASSPSGGRTDTQYF
TRBJ1-1 | TRBV30 | few | - | TGTGCCTGGAGTGTCGGTAACACTGAAGCTTTCTTT | CAWSVGNTEAFF
TRBJ1-5 | TRBV5-1 | few | - | TGCGCCAGCAGCTTGGGTGTGGGGGGGCTGCGTCAGCCCCAGCATTTT | CASSLGVGGLRQPQHF
TRBJ2-2 | TRBV10-1 | - | TRBD2 | TGCGCCAGCAGCCGACTAGCGGGCATCACCGGGGAGCTGTTTTTT | CASSRLAGITGELFF
TRBJ1-4 | TRBV25-1 | - | - | TGTGCCAACTCTCCCGGGACCTCCTTTGTTGGAGAAAAACTGTTTTTT | CANSPGTSFVGEKLFF